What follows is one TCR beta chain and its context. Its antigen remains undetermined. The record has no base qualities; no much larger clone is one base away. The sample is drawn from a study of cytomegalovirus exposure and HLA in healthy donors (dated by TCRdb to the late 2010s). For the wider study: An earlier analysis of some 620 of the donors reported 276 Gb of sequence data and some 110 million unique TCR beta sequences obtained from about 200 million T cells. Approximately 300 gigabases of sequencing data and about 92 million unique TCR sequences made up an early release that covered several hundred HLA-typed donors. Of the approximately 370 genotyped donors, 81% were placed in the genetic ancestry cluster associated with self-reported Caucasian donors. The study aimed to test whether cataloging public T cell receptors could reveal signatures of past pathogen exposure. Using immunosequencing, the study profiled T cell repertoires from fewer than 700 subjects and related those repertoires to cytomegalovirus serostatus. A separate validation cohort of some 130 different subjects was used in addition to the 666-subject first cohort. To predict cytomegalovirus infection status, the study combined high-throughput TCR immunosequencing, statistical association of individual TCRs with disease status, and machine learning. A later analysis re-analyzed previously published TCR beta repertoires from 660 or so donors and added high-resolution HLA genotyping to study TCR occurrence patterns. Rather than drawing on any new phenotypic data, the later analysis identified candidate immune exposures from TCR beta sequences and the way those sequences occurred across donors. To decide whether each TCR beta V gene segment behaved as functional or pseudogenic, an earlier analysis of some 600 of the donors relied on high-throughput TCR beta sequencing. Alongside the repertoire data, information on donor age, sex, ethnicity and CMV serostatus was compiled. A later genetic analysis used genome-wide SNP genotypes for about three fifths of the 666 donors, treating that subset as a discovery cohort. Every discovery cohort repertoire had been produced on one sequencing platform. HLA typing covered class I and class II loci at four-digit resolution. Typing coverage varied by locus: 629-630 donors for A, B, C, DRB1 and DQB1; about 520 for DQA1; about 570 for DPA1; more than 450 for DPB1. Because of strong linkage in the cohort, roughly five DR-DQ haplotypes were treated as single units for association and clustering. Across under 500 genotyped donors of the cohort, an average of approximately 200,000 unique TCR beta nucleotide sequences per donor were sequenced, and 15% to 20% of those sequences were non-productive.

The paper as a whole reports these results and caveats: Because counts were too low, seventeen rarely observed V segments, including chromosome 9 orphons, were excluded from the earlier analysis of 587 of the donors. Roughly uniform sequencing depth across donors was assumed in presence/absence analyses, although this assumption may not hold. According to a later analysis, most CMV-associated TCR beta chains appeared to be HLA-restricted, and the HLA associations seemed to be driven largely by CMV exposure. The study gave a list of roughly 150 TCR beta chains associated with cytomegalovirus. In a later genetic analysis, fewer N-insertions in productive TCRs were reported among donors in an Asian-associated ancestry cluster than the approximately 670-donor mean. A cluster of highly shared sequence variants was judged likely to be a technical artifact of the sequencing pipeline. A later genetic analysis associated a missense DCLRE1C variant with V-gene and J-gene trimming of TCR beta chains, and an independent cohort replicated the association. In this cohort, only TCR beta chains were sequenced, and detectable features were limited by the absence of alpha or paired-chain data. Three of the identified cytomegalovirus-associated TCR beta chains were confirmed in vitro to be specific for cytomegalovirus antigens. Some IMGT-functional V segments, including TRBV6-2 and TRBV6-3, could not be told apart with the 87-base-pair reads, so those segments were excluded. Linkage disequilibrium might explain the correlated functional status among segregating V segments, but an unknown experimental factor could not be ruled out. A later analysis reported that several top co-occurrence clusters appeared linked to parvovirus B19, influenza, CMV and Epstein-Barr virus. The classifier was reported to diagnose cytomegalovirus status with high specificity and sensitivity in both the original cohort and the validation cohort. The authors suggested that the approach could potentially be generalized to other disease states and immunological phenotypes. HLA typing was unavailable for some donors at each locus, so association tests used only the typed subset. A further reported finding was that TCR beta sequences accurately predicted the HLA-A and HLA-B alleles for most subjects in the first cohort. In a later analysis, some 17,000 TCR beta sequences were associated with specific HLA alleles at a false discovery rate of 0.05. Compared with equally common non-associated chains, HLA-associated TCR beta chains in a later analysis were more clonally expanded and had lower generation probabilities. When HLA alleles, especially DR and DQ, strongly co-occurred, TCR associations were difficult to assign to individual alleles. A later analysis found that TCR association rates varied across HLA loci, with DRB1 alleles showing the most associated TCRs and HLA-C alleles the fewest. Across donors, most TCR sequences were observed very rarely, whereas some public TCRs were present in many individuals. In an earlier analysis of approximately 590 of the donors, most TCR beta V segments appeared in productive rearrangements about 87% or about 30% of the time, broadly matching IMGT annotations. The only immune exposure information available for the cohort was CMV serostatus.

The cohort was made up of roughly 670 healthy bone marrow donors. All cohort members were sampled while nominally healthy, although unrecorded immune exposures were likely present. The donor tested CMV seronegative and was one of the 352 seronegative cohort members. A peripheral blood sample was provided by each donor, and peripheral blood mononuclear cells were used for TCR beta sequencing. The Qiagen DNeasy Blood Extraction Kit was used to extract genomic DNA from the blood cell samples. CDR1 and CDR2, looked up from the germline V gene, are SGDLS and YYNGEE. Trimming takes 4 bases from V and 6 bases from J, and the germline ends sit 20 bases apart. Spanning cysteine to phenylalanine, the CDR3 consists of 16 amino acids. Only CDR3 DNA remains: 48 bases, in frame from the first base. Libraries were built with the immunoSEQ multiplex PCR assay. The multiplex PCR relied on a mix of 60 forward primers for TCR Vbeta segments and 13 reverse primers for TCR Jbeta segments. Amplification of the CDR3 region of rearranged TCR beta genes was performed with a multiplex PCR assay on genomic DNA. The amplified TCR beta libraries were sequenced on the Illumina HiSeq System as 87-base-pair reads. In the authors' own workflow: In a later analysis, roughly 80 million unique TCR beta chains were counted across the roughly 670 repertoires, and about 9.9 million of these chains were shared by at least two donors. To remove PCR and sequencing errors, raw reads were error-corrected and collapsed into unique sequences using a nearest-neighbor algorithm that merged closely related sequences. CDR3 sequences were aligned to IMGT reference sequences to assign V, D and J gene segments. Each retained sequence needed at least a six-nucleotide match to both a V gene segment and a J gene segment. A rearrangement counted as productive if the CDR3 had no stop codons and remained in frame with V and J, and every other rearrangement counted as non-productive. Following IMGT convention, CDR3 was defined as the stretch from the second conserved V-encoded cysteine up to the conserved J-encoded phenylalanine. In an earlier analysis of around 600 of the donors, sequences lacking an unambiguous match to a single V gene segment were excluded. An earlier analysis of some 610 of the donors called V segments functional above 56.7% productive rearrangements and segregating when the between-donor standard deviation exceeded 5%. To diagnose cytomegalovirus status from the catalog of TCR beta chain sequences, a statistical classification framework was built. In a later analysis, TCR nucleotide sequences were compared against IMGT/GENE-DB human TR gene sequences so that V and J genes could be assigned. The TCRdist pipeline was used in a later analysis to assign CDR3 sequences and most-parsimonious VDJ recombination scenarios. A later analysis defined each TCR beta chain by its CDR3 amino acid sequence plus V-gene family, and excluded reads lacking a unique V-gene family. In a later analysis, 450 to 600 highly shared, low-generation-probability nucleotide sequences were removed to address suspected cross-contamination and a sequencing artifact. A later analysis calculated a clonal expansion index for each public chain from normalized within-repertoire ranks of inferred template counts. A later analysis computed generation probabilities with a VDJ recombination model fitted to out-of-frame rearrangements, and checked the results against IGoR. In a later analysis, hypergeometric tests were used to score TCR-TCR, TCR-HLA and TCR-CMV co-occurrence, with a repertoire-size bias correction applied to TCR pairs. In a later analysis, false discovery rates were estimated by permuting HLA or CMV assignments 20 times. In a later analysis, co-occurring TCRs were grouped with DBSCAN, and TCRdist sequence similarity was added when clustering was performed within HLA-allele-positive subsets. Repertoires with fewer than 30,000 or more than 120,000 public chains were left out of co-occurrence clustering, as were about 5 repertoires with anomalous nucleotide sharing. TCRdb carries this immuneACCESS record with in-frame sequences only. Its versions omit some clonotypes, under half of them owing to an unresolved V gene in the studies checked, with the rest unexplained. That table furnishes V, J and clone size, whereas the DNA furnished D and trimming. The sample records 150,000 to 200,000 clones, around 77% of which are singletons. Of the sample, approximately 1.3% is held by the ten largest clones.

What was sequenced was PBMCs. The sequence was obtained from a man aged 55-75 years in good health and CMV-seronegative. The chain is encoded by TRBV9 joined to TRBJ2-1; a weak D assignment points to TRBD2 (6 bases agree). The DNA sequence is TGTGCCAGCAGCCCGCGAGGTAGCGGAGGTACCAATGAGCAGTTCTTC. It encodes CASSPRGSGGTNEQFF.